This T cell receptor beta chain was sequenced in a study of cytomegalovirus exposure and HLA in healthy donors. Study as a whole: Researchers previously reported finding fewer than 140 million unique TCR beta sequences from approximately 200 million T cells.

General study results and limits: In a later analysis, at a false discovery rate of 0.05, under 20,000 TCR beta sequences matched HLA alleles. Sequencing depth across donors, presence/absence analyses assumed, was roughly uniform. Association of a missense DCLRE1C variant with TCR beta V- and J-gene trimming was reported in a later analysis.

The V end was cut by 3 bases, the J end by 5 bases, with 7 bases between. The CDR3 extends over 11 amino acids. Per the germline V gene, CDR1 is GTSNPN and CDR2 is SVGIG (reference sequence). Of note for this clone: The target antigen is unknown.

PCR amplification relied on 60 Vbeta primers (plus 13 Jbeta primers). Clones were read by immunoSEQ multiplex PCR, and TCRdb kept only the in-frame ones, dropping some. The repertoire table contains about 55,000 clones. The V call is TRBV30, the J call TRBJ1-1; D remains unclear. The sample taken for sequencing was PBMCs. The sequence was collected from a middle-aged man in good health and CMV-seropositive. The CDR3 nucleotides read TGTGCCTGGAGCCTCAGGACTGAAGCTTTCTTT. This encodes CAWSLRTEAFF.